The following is a T cell receptor (beta chain) sequence with its context. The antigen is not known. Produced via immunoSEQ multiplex PCR; TCRdb's table is partial and in-frame only. The table shows 75,000 to 95,000 clones, with approximately 88% occurring only once. The data were taken from a study of T cell responses to AZD1222 COVID-19 vaccine. Germline V gene lookup returns CDR1 MNHNS and CDR2 SASEGT. The CDR3 sequence is 14 residues long. Trimming removed 2 bases from V and 2 bases from J, with 7 bases in between. General study results and limits: A reported finding is that nearly half of spike-specific TCRs target unmutated variant regions. CD4 TCRs linked to vaccination spanned spike, dominating at 160-218 and 743-854.

The V gene is TRBV6-1, the J gene TRBJ1-3, with D perhaps TRBD1 (6 bases). This clonotype originated in an adult who received the MenACWY meningococcal vaccine as a control. Source: peripheral blood, taken 28 days after the second dose of the MenACWY control vaccine. DNA for the CDR3: TGTGCCAGCAGTGAAAGGGGGACTGGAAACACCATATATTTT. Its protein is CASSERGTGNTIYF.